There are many counts of the clone carrying this T cell receptor (beta chain). The data were taken from a study of T-cell reconstitution after alpha-beta-depleted transplantation in children. The TCRbeta library incorporated unique molecular identifiers. A single record per CDR3 protein comes from TCRdb applying MiXCR to the PCR reads. The sample has around 240,000 distinct CDR3 sequences, 7.5% to 10% seen once; the top ten hold approximately 5.4%. The CDR3 length is 15 residues. Germline V gene lookup returns CDR1 MNHNS and CDR2 SASEGT. V lost 5 bases and J lost 0, with 13 bases in between. This TCR came from a human donor who donated a stem cell graft to a child with SCID. The chain carries TRBV6-1 and TRBJ1-2, with D possibly matching TRBD1 (6 bases). Sequences were derived from PBMCs from the stem cell graft donor, sampled from the stem cell graft. CDR3: CASSRSTGSNYGYTF. Here the CDR3 DNA reads TGTGCCAGCAGTAGATCGACAGGATCTAACTATGGCTACACCTTC.